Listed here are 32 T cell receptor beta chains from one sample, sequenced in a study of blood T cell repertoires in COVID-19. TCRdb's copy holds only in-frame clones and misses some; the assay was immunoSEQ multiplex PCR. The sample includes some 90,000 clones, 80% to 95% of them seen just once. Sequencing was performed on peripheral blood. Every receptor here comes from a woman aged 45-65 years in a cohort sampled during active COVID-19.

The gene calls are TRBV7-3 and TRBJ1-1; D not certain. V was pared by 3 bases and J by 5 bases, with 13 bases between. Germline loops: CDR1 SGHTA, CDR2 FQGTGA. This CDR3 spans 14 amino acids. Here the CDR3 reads CASSLFRAGTEAFF. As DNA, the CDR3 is TGTGCCAGCAGCTTGTTCCGCGCGGGAACTGAAGCTTTCTTT.

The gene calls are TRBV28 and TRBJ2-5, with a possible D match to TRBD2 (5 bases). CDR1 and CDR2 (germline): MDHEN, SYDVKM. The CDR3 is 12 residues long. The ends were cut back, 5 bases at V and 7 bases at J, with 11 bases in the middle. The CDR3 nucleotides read TGTGCCAGCAGTCCCCCCCGGGGGACCCAGTACTTC. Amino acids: CASSPPRGTQYF.

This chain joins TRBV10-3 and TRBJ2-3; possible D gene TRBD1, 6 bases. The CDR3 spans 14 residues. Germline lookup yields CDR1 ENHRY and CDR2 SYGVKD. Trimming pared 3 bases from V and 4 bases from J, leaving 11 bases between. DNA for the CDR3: TGTGCCATCAGTGAAAGGACAGAAGCAGATACGCAGTATTTT. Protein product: CAISERTEADTQYF.

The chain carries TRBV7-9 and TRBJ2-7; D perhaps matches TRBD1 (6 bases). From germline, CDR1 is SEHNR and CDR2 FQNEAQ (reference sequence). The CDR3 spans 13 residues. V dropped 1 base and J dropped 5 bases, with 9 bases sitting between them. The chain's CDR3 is CASSLVQGHEQYF. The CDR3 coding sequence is TGTGCCAGCAGCTTAGTTCAGGGGCACGAGCAGTACTTC.

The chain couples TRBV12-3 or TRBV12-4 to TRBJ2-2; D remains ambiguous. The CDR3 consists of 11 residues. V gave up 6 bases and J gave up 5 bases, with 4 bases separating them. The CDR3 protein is CASRQTGELFF. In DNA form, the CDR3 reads TGTGCCAGCAGGCAGACCGGGGAGCTGTTTTTT.

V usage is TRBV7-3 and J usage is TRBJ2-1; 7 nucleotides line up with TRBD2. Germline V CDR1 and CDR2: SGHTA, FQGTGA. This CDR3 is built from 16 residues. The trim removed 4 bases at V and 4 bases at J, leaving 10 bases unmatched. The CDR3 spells CASSSRRLAEYNEQFF. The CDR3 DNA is TGTGCCAGCAGCTCCCGAAGGCTAGCGGAGTACAATGAGCAGTTCTTC. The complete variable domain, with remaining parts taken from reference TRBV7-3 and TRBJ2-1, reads GAGVSQTPSNKVTEKGKYVELRCDPISGHTALYWYRQSLGQGPEFLIYFQGTGAADDSGLPNDRFFAVRPEGSVSTLKIQRTERGDSAVYLCASSSRRLAEYNEQFFGPGTRLTVL.

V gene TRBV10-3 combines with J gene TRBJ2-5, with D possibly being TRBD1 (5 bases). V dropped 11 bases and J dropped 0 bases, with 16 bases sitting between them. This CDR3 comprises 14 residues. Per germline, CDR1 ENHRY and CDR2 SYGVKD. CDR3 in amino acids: CAVSSRAHQETQYF. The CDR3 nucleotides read TGTGCCGTCTCCTCCAGGGCACACCAAGAGACCCAGTACTTC.

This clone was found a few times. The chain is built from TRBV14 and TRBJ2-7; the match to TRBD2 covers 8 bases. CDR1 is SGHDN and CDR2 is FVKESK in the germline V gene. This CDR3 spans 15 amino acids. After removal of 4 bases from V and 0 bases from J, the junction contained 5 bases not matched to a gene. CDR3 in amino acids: CASSLSGGVSYEQYF. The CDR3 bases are TGTGCCAGCAGCCTAAGCGGGGGTGTCTCCTACGAGCAGTACTTC.

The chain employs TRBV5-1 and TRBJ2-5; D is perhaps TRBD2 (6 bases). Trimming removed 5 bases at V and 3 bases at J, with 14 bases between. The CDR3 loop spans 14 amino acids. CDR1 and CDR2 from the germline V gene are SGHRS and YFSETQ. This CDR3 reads CASRLSGEKETQYF. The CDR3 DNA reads TGCGCCAGCAGGCTTAGCGGAGAAAAAGAGACCCAGTACTTC.

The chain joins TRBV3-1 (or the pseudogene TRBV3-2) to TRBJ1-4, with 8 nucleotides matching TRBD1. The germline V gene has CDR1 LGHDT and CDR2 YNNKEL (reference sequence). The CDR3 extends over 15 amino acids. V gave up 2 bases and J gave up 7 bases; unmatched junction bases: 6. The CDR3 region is CASSQRTGMREKLFF. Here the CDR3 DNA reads TGTGCCAGCAGCCAACGGACAGGGATGCGTGAAAAACTGTTTTTT.

DNA for the CDR3: TGTGCCAGCCTGACAGGGGAAAGTTATTCACCCCTCCACTTT. This translates into CASLTGESYSPLHF. The chain carries TRBV6-6 and TRBJ1-6; 8 bases are shared with TRBD1. Germline loops: CDR1 MNHNY, CDR2 SVGAGI (reference sequence). The CDR3 runs 14 residues. After removal of 8 bases from V and 8 bases from J, the junction contained 8 bases not matched to a gene.

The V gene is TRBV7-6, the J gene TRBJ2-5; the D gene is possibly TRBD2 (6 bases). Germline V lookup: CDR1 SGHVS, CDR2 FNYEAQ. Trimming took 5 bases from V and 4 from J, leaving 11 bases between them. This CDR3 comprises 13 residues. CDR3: CASSAAGTETQYF. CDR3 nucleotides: TGTGCCAGCAGCGCTGCGGGGACAGAGACCCAGTACTTC.

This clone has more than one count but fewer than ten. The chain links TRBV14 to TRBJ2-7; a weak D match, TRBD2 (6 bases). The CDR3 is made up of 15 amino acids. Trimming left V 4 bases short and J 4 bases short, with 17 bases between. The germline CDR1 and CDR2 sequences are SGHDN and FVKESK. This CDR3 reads CASSRDSSRRYEQYF. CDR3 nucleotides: TGTGCCAGCAGCCGGGACTCCTCGCGAAGGTACGAGCAGTACTTC.

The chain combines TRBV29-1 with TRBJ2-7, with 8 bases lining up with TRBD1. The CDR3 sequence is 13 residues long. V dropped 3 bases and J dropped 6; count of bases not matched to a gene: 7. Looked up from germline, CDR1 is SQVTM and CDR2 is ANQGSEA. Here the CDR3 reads CSVEWQGAGEQYF. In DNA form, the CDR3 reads TGCAGCGTTGAGTGGCAGGGGGCAGGCGAGCAGTACTTC.

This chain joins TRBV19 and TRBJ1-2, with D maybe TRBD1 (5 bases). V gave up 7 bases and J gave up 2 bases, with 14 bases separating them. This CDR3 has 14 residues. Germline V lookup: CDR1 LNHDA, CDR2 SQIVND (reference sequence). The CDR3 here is CASTVPGVNYGYTF. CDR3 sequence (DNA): TGTGCCAGTACCGTCCCGGGGGTAAACTATGGCTACACCTTC.

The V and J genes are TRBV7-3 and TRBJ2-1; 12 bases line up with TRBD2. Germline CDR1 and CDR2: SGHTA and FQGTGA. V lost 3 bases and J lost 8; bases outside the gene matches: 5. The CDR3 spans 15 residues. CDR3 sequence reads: CASSFTGTSGHEQFF. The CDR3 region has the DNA TGTGCCAGCAGCTTCACCGGGACTAGCGGGCATGAGCAGTTCTTC. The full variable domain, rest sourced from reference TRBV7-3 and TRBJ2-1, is GAGVSQTPSNKVTEKGKYVELRCDPISGHTALYWYRQSLGQGPEFLIYFQGTGAADDSGLPNDRFFAVRPEGSVSTLKIQRTERGDSAVYLCASSFTGTSGHEQFFGPGTRLTVL.

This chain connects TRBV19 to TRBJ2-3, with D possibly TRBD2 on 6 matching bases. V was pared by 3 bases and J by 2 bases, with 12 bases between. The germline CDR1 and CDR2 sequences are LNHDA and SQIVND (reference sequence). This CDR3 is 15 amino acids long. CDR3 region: CASSILKGLTDTQYF. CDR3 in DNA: TGTGCCAGTAGTATTTTGAAGGGACTCACAGATACGCAGTATTTT. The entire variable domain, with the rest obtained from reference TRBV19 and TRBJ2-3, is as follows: DGGITQSPKYLFRKEGQNVTLSCEQNLNHDAMYWYRQDPGQGLRLIYYSQIVNDFQKGDIAEGYSVSREKKESFPLTVTSAQKNPTAFYLCASSILKGLTDTQYFGPGTRLTVL.

The CDR3 region is CASSLEGVDQPQHF. The CDR3 nucleotides are TGTGCCAGCAGCCTAGAGGGGGTTGATCAGCCCCAGCATTTT. The V and J genes are TRBV27 and TRBJ1-5; D may be TRBD1 (6 bases). The V end was cut by 6 bases, the J end by 5 bases, with 14 bases between. Germline V gene lookup returns CDR1 MNHEY and CDR2 SMNVEV (reference sequence). The CDR3 totals 14 residues.

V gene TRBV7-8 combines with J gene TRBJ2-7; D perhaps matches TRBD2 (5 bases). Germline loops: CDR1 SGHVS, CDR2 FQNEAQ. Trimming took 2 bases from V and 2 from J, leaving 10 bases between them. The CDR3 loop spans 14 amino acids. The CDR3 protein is CASSLSGIAYEQYF. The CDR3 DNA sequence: TGTGCCAGCAGCTTATCCGGGATTGCCTACGAGCAGTACTTC.

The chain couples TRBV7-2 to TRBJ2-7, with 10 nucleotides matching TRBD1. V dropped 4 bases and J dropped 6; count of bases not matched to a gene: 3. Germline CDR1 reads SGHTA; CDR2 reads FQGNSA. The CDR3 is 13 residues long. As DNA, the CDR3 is TGTGCCAGCAGCTCGGGACAGGGGAGCGAGCAGTACTTC. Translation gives CASSSGQGSEQYF.

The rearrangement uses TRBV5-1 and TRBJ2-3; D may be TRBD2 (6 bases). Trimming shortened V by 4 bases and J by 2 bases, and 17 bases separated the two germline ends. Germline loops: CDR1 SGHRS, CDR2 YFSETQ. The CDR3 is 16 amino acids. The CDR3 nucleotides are TGCGCCAGCAGCCGTGGGGAGTTAGCGGCCACAGATACGCAGTATTTT. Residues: CASSRGELAATDTQYF.

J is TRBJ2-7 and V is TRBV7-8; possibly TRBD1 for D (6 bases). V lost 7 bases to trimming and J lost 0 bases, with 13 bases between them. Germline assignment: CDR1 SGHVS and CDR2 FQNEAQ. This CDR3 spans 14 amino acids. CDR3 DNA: TGTGCCAGCAAAAAGGGGGTAGCCTCCTACGAGCAGTACTTC. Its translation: CASKKGVASYEQYF.

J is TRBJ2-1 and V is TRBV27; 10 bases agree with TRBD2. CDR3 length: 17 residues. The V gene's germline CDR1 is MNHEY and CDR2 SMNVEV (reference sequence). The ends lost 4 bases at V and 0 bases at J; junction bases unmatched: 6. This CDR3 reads CASSSITSGTSYNEQFF. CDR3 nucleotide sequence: TGTGCCAGCAGTTCTATAACTAGCGGGACCTCCTACAATGAGCAGTTCTTC.

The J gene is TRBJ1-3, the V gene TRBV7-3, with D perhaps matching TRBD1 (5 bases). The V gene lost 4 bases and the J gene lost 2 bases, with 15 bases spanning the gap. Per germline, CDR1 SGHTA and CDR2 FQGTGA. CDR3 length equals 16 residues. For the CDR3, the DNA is TGTGCCAGCAGCTCGGGCCCAGGGAATGCTGGAAACACCATATATTTT. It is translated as CASSSGPGNAGNTIYF.

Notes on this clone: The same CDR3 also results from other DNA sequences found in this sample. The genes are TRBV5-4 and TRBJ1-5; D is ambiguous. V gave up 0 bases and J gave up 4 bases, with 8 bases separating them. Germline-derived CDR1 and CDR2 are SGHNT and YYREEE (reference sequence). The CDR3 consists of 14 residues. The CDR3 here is CASSLAGRNQPQHF. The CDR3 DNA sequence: TGTGCCAGCAGCTTGGCGGGTCGGAATCAGCCCCAGCATTTT.

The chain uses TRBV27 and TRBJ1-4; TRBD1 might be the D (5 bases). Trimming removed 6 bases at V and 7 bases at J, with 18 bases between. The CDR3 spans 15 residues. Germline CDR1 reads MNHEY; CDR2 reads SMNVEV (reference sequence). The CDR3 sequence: CASRARTRMVEKLFF. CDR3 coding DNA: TGTGCCAGCAGGGCAAGGACAAGGATGGTTGAAAAACTGTTTTTT.

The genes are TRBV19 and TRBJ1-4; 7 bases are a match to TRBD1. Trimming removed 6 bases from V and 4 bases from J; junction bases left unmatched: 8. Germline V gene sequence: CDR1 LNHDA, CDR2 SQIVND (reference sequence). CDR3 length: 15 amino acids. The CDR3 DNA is TGTGCCAGTAGCCGAGACAGGGTGCATAATGAAAAACTGTTTTTT. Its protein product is CASSRDRVHNEKLFF.

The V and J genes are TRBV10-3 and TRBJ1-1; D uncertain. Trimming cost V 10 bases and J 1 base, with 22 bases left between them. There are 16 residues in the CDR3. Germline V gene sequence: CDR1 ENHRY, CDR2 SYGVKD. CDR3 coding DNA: TGTGCCACCTCGAGGTCGGCCCCTATTGGGAACACTGAAGCTTTCTTT. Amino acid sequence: CATSRSAPIGNTEAFF.

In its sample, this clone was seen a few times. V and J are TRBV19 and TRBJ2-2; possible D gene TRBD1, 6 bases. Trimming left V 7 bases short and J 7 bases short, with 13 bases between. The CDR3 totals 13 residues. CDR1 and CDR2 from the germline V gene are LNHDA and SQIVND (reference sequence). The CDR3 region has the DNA TGTGCCAGTATGGTGGGGGCTGTCGGGGAGCTGTTTTTT. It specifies CASMVGAVGELFF. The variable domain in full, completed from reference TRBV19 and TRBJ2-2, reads DGGITQSPKYLFRKEGQNVTLSCEQNLNHDAMYWYRQDPGQGLRLIYYSQIVNDFQKGDIAEGYSVSREKKESFPLTVTSAQKNPTAFYLCASMVGAVGELFFGEGSRLTVL.

Here the CDR3 reads CASGLGIKTGQGLTEAFF. The CDR3 DNA follows: TGTGCTAGTGGTTTGGGCATTAAAACCGGACAGGGACTAACTGAAGCTTTCTTT. This chain uses TRBV12-5 with TRBJ1-1, with 8 nucleotides matching TRBD1. Germline trimming cut 1 base from V and 5 bases from J; bases unmatched to any gene: 15. CDR3 length: 18 amino acids. CDR1 and CDR2 from the germline V gene are LGHNT and FRNRAP.

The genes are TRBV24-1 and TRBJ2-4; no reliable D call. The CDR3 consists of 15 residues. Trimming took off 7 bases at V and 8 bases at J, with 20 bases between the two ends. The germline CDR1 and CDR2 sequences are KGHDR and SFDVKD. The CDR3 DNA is TGTGCCACCAGCGACCAACTCCGGCGGCCAGACATTCAGTACTTC. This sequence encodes CATSDQLRRPDIQYF.

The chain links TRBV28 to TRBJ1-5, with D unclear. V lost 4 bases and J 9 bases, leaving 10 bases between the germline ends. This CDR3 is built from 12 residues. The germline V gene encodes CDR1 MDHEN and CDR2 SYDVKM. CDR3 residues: CASSSPGGPQHF. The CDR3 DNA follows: TGTGCCAGCAGTTCCCCAGGTGGGCCCCAGCATTTT. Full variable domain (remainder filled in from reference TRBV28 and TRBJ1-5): DVKVTQSSRYLVKRTGEKVFLECVQDMDHENMFWYRQDPGLGLRLIYFSYDVKMKEKGDIPEGYSVSREKKERFSLILESASTNQTSMYLCASSSPGGPQHFGDGTRLSIL.